Following are 5 T cell receptor beta chains from one sample sequenced in a study of cytomegalovirus exposure and HLA in healthy donors. TCRdb keeps only in-frame clones here, not all; method: immunoSEQ multiplex PCR. The repertoire consists of about 130,000 clones, with roughly nine tenths occurring once and the leading ten covering roughly 1.2%. Source material: PBMCs. These receptors all stem from a woman under 30 in good health and CMV-seronegative.

The chain couples TRBV27 to TRBJ1-1; 8 bases are shared with TRBD1. The V segment lost 11 bases and the J segment 1 base; nucleotides outside the gene matches: 3. This CDR3 contains 12 residues. CDR1 is MNHEY and CDR2 is SMNVEV in the germline V gene (reference sequence). In DNA form, the CDR3 reads TGTGCCGACAGGGGTACGAACACTGAAGCTTTCTTT. It codes for CADRGTNTEAFF.

The V gene is TRBV10-2, the J gene TRBJ2-3; maybe TRBD1 (6 bases). The V end lost 7 bases, the J end lost 2 bases, and 13 bases lay between the germline ends. Germline V gene lookup returns CDR1 WSHSY and CDR2 SAAADI. This CDR3 comprises 14 residues. CDR3 amino acids: CASKVGTNTDTQYF. The CDR3 bases are TGCGCCAGCAAGGTGGGGACAAACACAGATACGCAGTATTTT.

The genes are TRBV25-1 and TRBJ2-2; TRBD1 might be the D (6 bases). This CDR3 has 15 residues. Trimming shortened V by 1 base and J by 6 bases, and 12 bases separated the two germline ends. Germline assignment: CDR1 MGHDK and CDR2 SYGVNS. CDR3 protein: CASSEWGTGPGELFF. The CDR3 DNA reads as TGTGCCAGCAGTGAATGGGGAACAGGGCCCGGGGAGCTGTTTTTT.

The gene calls are TRBV10-1 and TRBJ1-1; 11 bases match TRBD1. V lost 9 bases and J lost 11; bases outside the gene matches: 11. The CDR3 has 13 residues. Germline V gene sequence: CDR1 WNHNN, CDR2 SYGVQD (reference sequence). The CDR3 loop reads CARGTGGIVSAFF. The CDR3, as DNA: TGCGCCAGAGGGACAGGGGGAATAGTGAGTGCTTTCTTT.

The table lists this clone with a few counts. The chain combines TRBV7-3 with TRBJ1-1; D might be TRBD1 (5 bases). Deletions cut 5 bases from V and 3 bases from J, with 13 bases between. Germline V CDR1 and CDR2: SGHTA, FQGTGA. This CDR3 comprises 14 residues. The CDR3 here is CASSLPGTHTEAFF. In DNA form, the CDR3 reads TGTGCCAGCAGCCTACCGGGGACTCACACTGAAGCTTTCTTT. The full variable domain, its missing parts supplied by reference TRBV7-3 and TRBJ1-1, is GAGVSQTPSNKVTEKGKYVELRCDPISGHTALYWYRQSLGQGPEFLIYFQGTGAADDSGLPNDRFFAVRPEGSVSTLKIQRTERGDSAVYLCASSLPGTHTEAFFGQGTRLTVV.